The 2 T cell receptor beta chains in this list originate from one sample, sequenced in a study of T-cell memory formation after mild COVID-19. Each CDR3 protein is one row after TCRdb ran MiXCR on the 5' RACE reads. The repertoire holds fewer than 450,000 distinct CDR3 sequences, with about 24% as singletons. The sequencing sample was made of PBMCs or a T cell subset sorted from them (not recorded which). The receptors derive from an adult woman who had mild COVID-19 (a few samples of this study predate the infection). Cell type and time point are not known.

This clonotype was seen a single time. CDR3 sequence: CATRSRSYEQYF. The CDR3 region has the DNA TGTGCCACCCGGTCACGGTCCTACGAGCAGTACTTC. The V and J genes are TRBV19 and TRBJ2-7, with D unresolved. Trimming took 10 bases from V and 1 from J, leaving 11 bases between them. The CDR3 consists of 12 residues. CDR1 LNHDA and CDR2 SQIVND come from the germline V gene (reference sequence).

The chain has TRBV18 and TRBJ1-1, with 9 nucleotides matching TRBD1. The CDR3 is 14 amino acids. The germline gives CDR1 KGHSH, CDR2 LQKENI. V gave up 1 base and J gave up 3 bases; unmatched junction bases: 0. The CDR3 protein is CASSPRTGDTEAFF. In DNA form, the CDR3 reads TGTGCCAGCTCACCACGGACAGGGGACACTGAAGCTTTCTTT.